A selection of T cell receptor beta chains follows, all from one sample in a study of sequential checkpoint blockade in melanoma. Generated by immunoSEQ multiplex PCR, the TCRdb table keeps only in-frame clones and is missing some. This sample has about 21,000 clones, with approximately 78% found just once. The material was CD8+ T cells sorted from blood (inferred from file names), obtained from a patient given nivolumab and ipilimumab in sequence. The receptors here all came from a human donor with melanoma. Both conserved end residues are part of each CDR3. Each record gives: D gene, clone size, J gene, CDR3 length, V gene, CDR3 protein, CDR3 DNA. The D gene is left open where the match is weak. Rows give clone size only sometimes, using once, few, many, or a class for an expanded clone.

D gene: TRBD1; clone size: once; J gene: TRBJ2-1; CDR3 length: 14; V gene: TRBV2; CDR3 protein: CASSLRTGGNEQFF; CDR3 DNA: TGTGCCAGCAGTTTAAGGACAGGAGGAAATGAGCAGTTCTTC
D gene: TRBD2; clone size: medium-sized; J gene: TRBJ2-5; CDR3 length: 15; V gene: TRBV2; CDR3 protein: CASSGTSGLAETQYF; CDR3 DNA: TGTGCCAGCAGTGGGACTAGCGGGTTAGCGGAGACCCAGTACTTC
D gene: .; clone size: .; J gene: TRBJ1-1; CDR3 length: 16; V gene: TRBV19; CDR3 protein: CASSLTGMWGNTEAFF; CDR3 DNA: TGTGCCAGTAGTTTAACAGGGATGTGGGGGAACACTGAAGCTTTCTTT
D gene: .; clone size: many; J gene: TRBJ2-1; CDR3 length: 14; V gene: TRBV7-9; CDR3 protein: CASSLEQGTDEQFF; CDR3 DNA: TGTGCCAGCAGCTTAGAACAGGGAACGGATGAGCAGTTCTTC
D gene: .; clone size: .; J gene: TRBJ1-2; CDR3 length: 16; V gene: TRBV13; CDR3 protein: CASSLGPGAGDYGYTF; CDR3 DNA: TGTGCCAGCAGCTTAGGCCCAGGGGCAGGAGACTATGGCTACACCTTC
D gene: .; clone size: .; J gene: TRBJ1-6; CDR3 length: 17; V gene: TRBV23-1; CDR3 protein: CASSRDRTTSYNSPLHF; CDR3 DNA: TGCGCCAGCAGTCGCGACAGGACAACCTCCTATAATTCACCCCTCCACTTT
D gene: .; clone size: .; J gene: TRBJ2-3; CDR3 length: 14; V gene: TRBV5-4; CDR3 protein: CASSDPTSFDTQYF; CDR3 DNA: TGTGCCAGCAGCGACCCAACTAGTTTCGATACGCAGTATTTT
D gene: TRBD2; clone size: .; J gene: TRBJ2-5; CDR3 length: 16; V gene: TRBV5-6; CDR3 protein: CASSLVLAGALETQYF; CDR3 DNA: TGTGCCAGCAGCTTGGTTCTAGCGGGGGCTTTGGAGACCCAGTACTTC
D gene: TRBD1; clone size: .; J gene: TRBJ1-1; CDR3 length: 13; V gene: TRBV13; CDR3 protein: CASSSTGNTEAFF; CDR3 DNA: TGTGCCAGCAGCTCGACAGGGAATACTGAAGCTTTCTTT
D gene: .; clone size: .; J gene: TRBJ2-5; CDR3 length: 12; V gene: TRBV29-1; CDR3 protein: CSVANSQETQYF; CDR3 DNA: TGCAGCGTTGCGAACAGCCAAGAGACCCAGTACTTC
D gene: .; clone size: .; J gene: TRBJ2-7; CDR3 length: 14; V gene: TRBV4-1; CDR3 protein: CASSQVQGFYEQYF; CDR3 DNA: TGCGCCAGCAGCCAAGTCCAGGGGTTCTACGAGCAGTACTTC
D gene: TRBD2; clone size: .; J gene: TRBJ2-7; CDR3 length: 13; V gene: TRBV27; CDR3 protein: CASSLGLVYEQYF; CDR3 DNA: TGTGCCAGCAGCCTAGGACTAGTCTACGAGCAGTACTTC
D gene: TRBD2; clone size: .; J gene: TRBJ2-3; CDR3 length: 16; V gene: TRBV7-9; CDR3 protein: CASSLLAGGRADTQYF; CDR3 DNA: TGTGCCAGCAGCTTACTAGCGGGGGGGCGGGCAGATACGCAGTATTTT
D gene: TRBD2; clone size: .; J gene: TRBJ2-3; CDR3 length: 19; V gene: TRBV19; CDR3 protein: CASSNSRLAGDSSTDTQYF; CDR3 DNA: TGTGCCAGTAGTAATTCTAGGCTAGCGGGGGATTCTAGCACAGATACGCAGTATTTT
D gene: .; clone size: once; J gene: TRBJ1-5; CDR3 length: 14; V gene: TRBV28; CDR3 protein: CASSFVGAGQPQHF; CDR3 DNA: TGTGCCAGCAGTTTTGTGGGGGCGGGTCAGCCCCAGCATTTT
D gene: .; clone size: .; J gene: TRBJ2-7; CDR3 length: 13; V gene: TRBV28; CDR3 protein: CASSRYLSYEQYF; CDR3 DNA: TGTGCCAGCAGCCGGTACTTATCCTACGAGCAGTACTTC
D gene: .; clone size: .; J gene: TRBJ1-1; CDR3 length: 14; V gene: TRBV5-1; CDR3 protein: CASSYGGEIAEAFF; CDR3 DNA: TGCGCCAGCAGCTATGGAGGGGAAATCGCTGAAGCTTTCTTT
D gene: TRBD2; clone size: few; J gene: TRBJ2-3; CDR3 length: 15; V gene: TRBV6-5; CDR3 protein: CASSYSAGGPDTQYF; CDR3 DNA: TGTGCCAGCAGTTACTCAGCGGGGGGGCCAGATACGCAGTATTTT
D gene: TRBD1; clone size: .; J gene: TRBJ2-7; CDR3 length: 14; V gene: TRBV6-6; CDR3 protein: CASFNRDSHYEQYF; CDR3 DNA: TGTGCCAGCTTTAACCGGGACAGTCATTACGAGCAGTACTTC
D gene: .; clone size: .; J gene: TRBJ2-3; CDR3 length: 16; V gene: TRBV28; CDR3 protein: CASSFRGGISTDTQYF; CDR3 DNA: TGTGCCAGCAGTTTCCGTGGAGGGATCAGCACAGATACGCAGTATTTT
D gene: .; clone size: .; J gene: TRBJ2-1; CDR3 length: 18; V gene: TRBV9; CDR3 protein: CASSVEGVPRSTYNEQFF; CDR3 DNA: TGTGCCAGCAGCGTAGAGGGGGTCCCGAGATCTACCTACAATGAGCAGTTCTTC
D gene: .; clone size: .; J gene: TRBJ1-2; CDR3 length: 17; V gene: TRBV4-1; CDR3 protein: CASSQGPRAGINYGYTF; CDR3 DNA: TGCGCCAGCAGCCAAGGACCCAGGGCAGGGATAAACTATGGCTACACCTTC
D gene: .; clone size: .; J gene: TRBJ1-5; CDR3 length: 15; V gene: TRBV7-8; CDR3 protein: CASSFSAGSNQPQHF; CDR3 DNA: TGTGCCAGCAGCTTCTCGGCCGGGAGCAATCAGCCCCAGCATTTT
D gene: .; clone size: .; J gene: TRBJ2-7; CDR3 length: 12; V gene: TRBV9; CDR3 protein: CASSTAVGEQYF; CDR3 DNA: TGTGCCAGCAGCACAGCGGTTGGGGAGCAGTACTTC
D gene: .; clone size: .; J gene: TRBJ2-5; CDR3 length: 13; V gene: TRBV28; CDR3 protein: CASSFEGWETQYF; CDR3 DNA: TGTGCCAGCAGTTTCGAGGGATGGGAGACCCAGTACTTC
D gene: TRBD1; clone size: .; J gene: TRBJ1-4; CDR3 length: 14; V gene: TRBV11-2; CDR3 protein: CASRPGTGSEKLFF; CDR3 DNA: TGTGCCAGCAGGCCCGGGACAGGGTCTGAAAAACTGTTTTTT
D gene: TRBD1; clone size: .; J gene: TRBJ2-7; CDR3 length: 13; V gene: TRBV19; CDR3 protein: CASTQGQEYEQYF; CDR3 DNA: TGTGCCAGTACTCAGGGACAGGAGTACGAGCAGTACTTC
D gene: .; clone size: .; J gene: TRBJ1-5; CDR3 length: 15; V gene: TRBV4-3; CDR3 protein: CASSQDQGFHQPQHF; CDR3 DNA: TGCGCCAGCAGCCAAGATCAGGGATTCCATCAGCCCCAGCATTTT
D gene: .; clone size: .; J gene: TRBJ1-1; CDR3 length: 19; V gene: TRBV19; CDR3 protein: CASSLGAGAFFPMNTEAFF; CDR3 DNA: TGTGCCAGTAGTCTCGGGGCAGGGGCGTTTTTCCCCATGAACACTGAAGCTTTCTTT
D gene: TRBD1; clone size: .; J gene: TRBJ1-1; CDR3 length: 17; V gene: TRBV9; CDR3 protein: CASSVAGGIITGAEAFF; CDR3 DNA: TGTGCCAGCAGCGTCGCAGGGGGAATTATAACTGGCGCTGAAGCTTTCTTT
D gene: .; clone size: .; J gene: TRBJ2-7; CDR3 length: 13; V gene: TRBV7-9; CDR3 protein: CASSLVPEYEQYF; CDR3 DNA: TGTGCCAGCAGCTTAGTTCCCGAGTACGAGCAGTACTTC
D gene: .; clone size: .; J gene: TRBJ2-7; CDR3 length: 14; V gene: TRBV7-9; CDR3 protein: CASSLWDTAYEQYF; CDR3 DNA: TGTGCCAGCAGCTTATGGGACACCGCCTACGAGCAGTACTTC
D gene: .; clone size: .; J gene: TRBJ2-4; CDR3 length: 16; V gene: TRBV28; CDR3 protein: CASSTLDTIYKNIQYF; CDR3 DNA: TGTGCCAGCAGTACCTTAGACACGATCTACAAAAACATTCAGTACTTC
D gene: .; clone size: few; J gene: TRBJ2-7; CDR3 length: 13; V gene: TRBV19; CDR3 protein: CASSITAWYEQYF; CDR3 DNA: TGTGCCAGTAGTATAACAGCCTGGTACGAGCAGTACTTC
D gene: .; clone size: .; J gene: TRBJ1-6; CDR3 length: 13; V gene: TRBV13; CDR3 protein: CASSYGGGSPLHF; CDR3 DNA: TGTGCCAGCTCCTATGGAGGTGGTTCACCCCTCCACTTT
D gene: TRBD2; clone size: .; J gene: TRBJ2-4; CDR3 length: 14; V gene: TRBV4-1; CDR3 protein: CASSHRLAGNIQYF; CDR3 DNA: TGCGCCAGCAGCCATAGACTAGCGGGGAACATTCAGTACTTC
D gene: .; clone size: .; J gene: TRBJ1-6; CDR3 length: 15; V gene: TRBV7-8; CDR3 protein: CASSPDTRPNSPLHF; CDR3 DNA: TGTGCCAGCAGCCCGGACACCAGACCAAATTCACCCCTCCACTTT
D gene: .; clone size: few; J gene: TRBJ1-1; CDR3 length: 13; V gene: TRBV4-1; CDR3 protein: CASSLILRSEAFF; CDR3 DNA: TGCGCCAGCAGCCTAATCCTACGGTCAGAAGCTTTCTTT
D gene: .; clone size: .; J gene: TRBJ2-5; CDR3 length: 14; V gene: TRBV25-1; CDR3 protein: CASSAGRGKETQYF; CDR3 DNA: TGTGCCAGCAGTGCCGGACGGGGAAAAGAGACCCAGTACTTC
D gene: .; clone size: .; J gene: TRBJ2-1; CDR3 length: 16; V gene: TRBV27; CDR3 protein: CASSLRGSGGWDEQFF; CDR3 DNA: TGTGCCAGCAGTCTCCGTGGGAGCGGCGGTTGGGATGAGCAGTTCTTC
D gene: TRBD1; clone size: .; J gene: TRBJ1-2; CDR3 length: 15; V gene: TRBV5-6; CDR3 protein: CASSLATGGPFGYTF; CDR3 DNA: TGTGCCAGCAGCTTGGCGACAGGGGGCCCGTTCGGCTACACCTTC
D gene: TRBD2; clone size: .; J gene: TRBJ2-7; CDR3 length: 16; V gene: TRBV6-5; CDR3 protein: CASSYIGEGRLDEQYF; CDR3 DNA: TGTGCCAGCAGTTATATCGGGGAGGGCCGCCTCGACGAGCAGTACTTC
D gene: TRBD2; clone size: .; J gene: TRBJ2-2; CDR3 length: 15; V gene: TRBV28; CDR3 protein: CASSLSLAGAGELFF; CDR3 DNA: TGTGCCAGCAGTTTAAGCCTAGCGGGAGCCGGGGAGCTGTTTTTT
D gene: .; clone size: .; J gene: TRBJ2-1; CDR3 length: 12; V gene: TRBV7-9; CDR3 protein: CASSLTGFGQFF; CDR3 DNA: TGTGCCAGCAGCCTAACAGGGTTCGGGCAGTTCTTC
D gene: .; clone size: .; J gene: TRBJ1-5; CDR3 length: 16; V gene: TRBV28; CDR3 protein: CATTYWGGARWKPQHF; CDR3 DNA: TGTGCCACCACCTATTGGGGGGGCGCCCGGTGGAAGCCCCAGCATTTT
D gene: .; clone size: .; J gene: TRBJ1-6; CDR3 length: 13; V gene: TRBV9; CDR3 protein: CASSVVENSPLHF; CDR3 DNA: TGTGCCAGCAGCGTAGTCGAGAATTCACCCCTCCACTTT